The rows below give T cell receptor beta chains drawn from one sample of a study of OX40 agonist ivuxolimab in advanced cancers. The method was immunoSEQ multiplex PCR; TCRdb's version includes in-frame clones alone and lacks a portion of them. The data contain 90,000 to 100,000 clones, 70% to 90% of them seen just once; the ten biggest clones take up around 0.85%. The source was CD4+ or CD8+ T cells sorted from blood, collected in a trial of the OX40 agonist ivuxolimab. These receptors originate from an adult with an advanced solid tumor such as melanoma, head and neck, liver or kidney cancer. The CDR3 runs from the conserved cysteine through the conserved F or W. The D gene is left open where the match is weak. Rows may omit the clone size; those that give it use once, few, many or a size class.

clone size	D gene	J gene	V gene	CDR3 protein	CDR3 DNA
NA	TRBD2	TRBJ2-7	TRBV11-3	CASSSGWGGEQYF	TGTGCCAGCAGCTCGGGCTGGGGGGGAGAGCAGTACTTC
once	NA	TRBJ1-4	TRBV28	CASLRGEEKLFF	TGTGCCAGCCTCCGTGGGGAAGAAAAACTGTTTTTT
NA	NA	TRBJ1-2	TRBV5-5	CASSSPRQEGGYTF	TGTGCCAGCAGCTCGCCTAGACAGGAGGGTGGCTACACCTTC
NA	TRBD1	TRBJ1-2	TRBV12-5	CASGLEYRGKDGYTF	TGTGCTAGTGGTTTGGAGTACAGGGGCAAAGATGGCTACACCTTC
few	NA	TRBJ2-1	TRBV5-1	CASSQMELGINEQFF	TGCGCCAGCAGCCAGATGGAATTAGGGATCAATGAGCAGTTCTTC
NA	NA	TRBJ2-3	TRBV25-1	CASSDQGTDTQYF	TGTGCCAGCAGCGACCAGGGCACAGATACGCAGTATTTT
once	TRBD1	TRBJ1-6	TRBV6-5	CASSLGQGNSPLHF	TGTGCCAGCAGCTTGGGACAGGGGAATTCACCCCTCCACTTT
NA	NA	TRBJ1-6	TRBV25-1	CASSEEGYNSPLHF	TGTGCCAGCAGTGAAGAAGGGTATAATTCACCCCTCCACTTT
once	NA	TRBJ2-7	TRBV19	CASSSGLPSYEQYF	TGTGCCAGTAGTAGTGGCTTGCCATCCTACGAGCAGTACTTC
NA	TRBD1	TRBJ2-3	TRBV28	CASRDRGPTDTQYF	TGTGCCAGCAGAGACAGGGGACCCACAGATACGCAGTATTTT
once	TRBD1	TRBJ1-1	TRBV7-2	CASSPRMGQGNTEAFF	TGTGCCAGCAGCCCCCGGATGGGACAGGGGAACACTGAAGCTTTCTTT
NA	NA	TRBJ1-6	TRBV27	CASSLSLGSPLHF	TGTGCCAGCAGTTTATCGTTGGGGTCCCCCCTCCACTTT
few	NA	TRBJ2-2	TRBV9	CASSSGATWGVNTGELFF	TGTGCCAGCAGCTCAGGGGCCACCTGGGGAGTTAACACCGGGGAGCTGTTTTTT
NA	NA	TRBJ2-3	TRBV11-2	CASSLLGKFTDTQYF	TGTGCCAGCAGCTTATTAGGGAAATTCACAGATACGCAGTATTTT
many	NA	TRBJ1-1	TRBV30	CACKTGSTEAFF	TGTGCCTGTAAAACAGGGAGCACTGAAGCTTTCTTT
NA	TRBD2	TRBJ2-1	TRBV6-5	CASRVAGRGEQFF	TGTGCCAGCAGGGTAGCGGGGAGGGGTGAGCAGTTCTTC
NA	NA	TRBJ1-1	TRBV15	CATSRGWQATVEAFF	TGTGCCACCAGCAGAGGATGGCAGGCGACAGTTGAAGCTTTCTTT
NA	NA	TRBJ2-7	TRBV6-6	CASSRSTGRNEQYF	TGTGCCAGCAGTCGATCGACAGGCAGGAACGAGCAGTACTTC
NA	NA	TRBJ2-3	TRBV7-2	CASSFSTDTQYF	TGTGCCAGCAGCTTTAGCACAGATACGCAGTATTTT
NA	TRBD2	TRBJ2-3	TRBV19	CASSPRTSGGTSTDTQYF	TGTGCCAGTAGTCCTCGGACTAGCGGGGGGACAAGCACAGATACGCAGTATTTT
NA	NA	TRBJ1-2	TRBV11-2	CASSLDIQGLYGYTF	TGTGCCAGCAGCTTAGACATACAGGGTCTCTATGGCTACACCTTC
NA	NA	TRBJ1-2	TRBV5-8	CASSSDQRIHYTF	TGTGCCAGCAGCTCGGATCAGAGGATCCACTACACCTTC
NA	NA	TRBJ2-3	TRBV5-6	CASSPGTDTQYF	TGTGCCAGCAGCCCGGGCACAGATACGCAGTATTTT
few	TRBD1	TRBJ1-6	TRBV30	CAWSGDRGRSPLHF	TGTGCCTGGAGTGGGGACAGGGGGCGTTCACCCCTCCACTTT
NA	NA	TRBJ1-5	TRBV2	CASSLQGRNQPQHF	TGTGCCAGCAGTCTCCAGGGTCGGAATCAGCCCCAGCATTTT
NA	NA	TRBJ2-1	TRBV1	CTSSQGTSGGTYNEQFF	TGCACCAGCAGCCAGGGTACTAGCGGGGGGACGTATAATGAGCAGTTCTTC
NA	NA	TRBJ2-1	TRBV6-1	CASSEVGQGQFF	TGTGCCAGCAGTGAAGTTGGGCAGGGGCAGTTCTTC
NA	TRBD1	TRBJ2-2	TRBV28	CATRNKTGGGTGELFF	TGTGCCACCCGGAATAAGACAGGGGGAGGCACCGGGGAGCTGTTTTTT
NA	TRBD2	TRBJ2-7	TRBV28	CASSSLAGGSSGEQYF	TGTGCCAGCAGTTCCCTAGCGGGGGGCTCCTCTGGCGAGCAGTACTTC
NA	TRBD1	TRBJ2-7	TRBV28	CASYDREFPYEQYF	TGTGCCAGCTACGACAGGGAATTTCCCTACGAGCAGTACTTC
once	TRBD2	TRBJ2-1	TRBV12-5	CASGPLAGGDNEQFF	TGTGCTAGTGGTCCACTAGCGGGGGGAGACAATGAGCAGTTCTTC
NA	NA	TRBJ2-7	TRBV28	CASSSQSYEQYF	TGTGCCAGCAGTTCACAGTCCTACGAGCAGTACTTC